The present T cell receptor beta chain was sequenced within a study of blood T cells in healthy people across ages. Overall study results and limits: The recorded TCR beta diversity per million T cells decreased in a roughly linear manner with age. PBMCs went unsorted, and a conclusive naive versus antigen-experienced comparison was therefore prevented.

A remark on this clonotype: The antigen is not known. A single base separates this from a much larger clone, so it may be a read error.

With a J-beta primer mix and a sample-barcoded 5' primer, a second PCR ran about 7 to 12 cycles. MiXCR, applied by TCRdb to the 5' RACE reads, yields one record per CDR3 protein. The sample records over 550,000 distinct CDR3 sequences, about 28% being singletons. Donor samples were obtained from healthy Caucasian individuals from Russia, aged roughly 6 to 95. A minimum of 5.5 micrograms of total RNA was extracted per sample. Sequences were obtained from blood. The clonotype comes from a woman of 80 years or more in good health.

CDR3 nucleotide sequence: TGTGCCGGCAGTTCCCCGAGACGGGGCACTGAAGCTTTCTTT. Its translation is CAGSSPRRGTEAFF. The rearrangement links TRBV6-6 to TRBJ1-1; no reliable D call. The CDR3 sequence is 14 residues long. Germline-derived CDR1 and CDR2 are MNHNY and SVGAGI (reference sequence).